Below, 29 T cell receptor beta chains from the same sample are listed, as sequenced in a study of blood T cell repertoires in COVID-19. Sequencing used immunoSEQ multiplex PCR; TCRdb keeps in-frame clones, though not all of them. The sample carries approximately 290,000 clones, approximately 83% recorded once. The sequenced sample was peripheral blood. All receptors come from a person aged 65 to 85 with COVID-19, enrolled during active disease.

This clone is a singleton in its sample. The chain joins TRBV29-1 to TRBJ2-7; D possibly corresponds to TRBD1 (6 bases). V lost 6 bases, J lost 0 bases, and 12 bases lay in between. Looked up from germline, CDR1 is SQVTM and CDR2 is ANQGSEA. The CDR3 is 13 residues long. The CDR3 reads CSVRTTGSYEQYF. The CDR3 coding sequence is TGCAGCGTCAGGACGACAGGCTCCTACGAGCAGTACTTC.

The chain has TRBV19 and TRBJ2-1; TRBD2 matches 7 bases. Germline lookup yields CDR1 LNHDA and CDR2 SQIVND (reference sequence). V lost 11 bases and J lost 0; bases outside the gene matches: 25. The CDR3 is made up of 20 amino acids. The CDR3 is CAFPPSGGSGPRTSYNEQFF. The CDR3, as DNA: TGTGCCTTTCCTCCCAGTGGGGGTAGCGGGCCACGGACCTCCTACAATGAGCAGTTCTTC.

The V and J genes are TRBV5-1 and TRBJ1-6; maybe TRBD1 (5 bases). The CDR3 has 15 amino acids. V shed 1 base and J shed 8 bases, with 13 bases lying between them. The germline gives CDR1 SGHRS, CDR2 YFSETQ. CDR3 amino acids: CASSLKGQAHSPLHF. For the CDR3, the DNA is TGCGCCAGCAGCTTGAAGGGGCAGGCTCATTCACCCCTCCACTTT.

This sequence joins TRBV30 and TRBJ1-1; D remains ambiguous. The CDR3 is 13 amino acids. Trimming left V 3 bases short and J 5 bases short, with 13 bases between. The V gene's germline CDR1 is GTSNPN and CDR2 SVGIG (reference sequence). The CDR3 region has the DNA TGTGCCTGGAGCGCGCGGGCTGGTACTGAAGCTTTCTTT. Its protein is CAWSARAGTEAFF.

This clone occurred a few times. The rearrangement links TRBV30 to TRBJ2-4; 7 bases line up with TRBD1. CDR3 size: 13 residues. Germline V gives CDR1 GTSNPN, CDR2 SVGIG (reference sequence). V trimming: 4 bases; J trimming: 2 bases; junction bases outside the gene matches: 2. The CDR3 DNA reads as TGTGCCTGGATGACAGGGTCCAAAAACATTCAGTACTTC. Its translation: CAWMTGSKNIQYF.

This chain uses TRBV6-5 with TRBJ2-1, with 7 nucleotides matching TRBD1. V lost 10 bases and J lost 4; bases outside the gene matches: 10. This CDR3 contains 14 residues. Looked up from germline, CDR1 is MNHEY and CDR2 is SVGAGI. The CDR3 protein is CATVLWDRYNEQFF. CDR3 bases: TGTGCCACCGTGTTATGGGACAGATACAATGAGCAGTTCTTC.

This clone was seen more than once but under ten times. The chain carries TRBV7-8 and TRBJ1-1; possible D gene TRBD1, 5 bases. Germline V gives CDR1 SGHVS, CDR2 FQNEAQ. This CDR3 has 12 amino acids. The V end was cut by 5 bases, the J end by 6 bases, with 10 bases between. The CDR3 sequence: CASSRGSAEAFF. CDR3 nucleotide sequence: TGTGCCAGCAGCAGGGGATCCGCTGAAGCTTTCTTT. Full variable domain (rest looked up from reference TRBV7-8 and TRBJ1-1): GAGVSQSPRYKVAKRGQDVALRCDPISGHVSLFWYQQALGQGPEFLTYFQNEAQLDKSGLPSDRFFAERPEGSVSTLKIQRTQQEDSAVYLCASSRGSAEAFFGQGTRLTVV.

This chain links TRBV5-1 with TRBJ2-2; D might be TRBD1 (7 bases). The germline V gene has CDR1 SGHRS and CDR2 YFSETQ. V was trimmed by 4 bases and J by 6 bases, leaving 13 bases between them. This CDR3 is 14 amino acids long. Here the CDR3 DNA reads TGCGCCAGCAGCGTACAGGGGAGGTCCGGGGAGCTGTTTTTT. This sequence encodes CASSVQGRSGELFF.

This rearrangement joins TRBV5-5 to TRBJ1-1; possible D gene TRBD1, 6 bases. Trimming took off 10 bases at V and 1 base at J, with 14 bases between the two ends. Germline values: CDR1 SGHKS, CDR2 YYEKEE (reference sequence). The CDR3 is 13 amino acids. CDR3 region: CARLGGANTEAFF. CDR3 nucleotides: TGTGCCCGCCTGGGGGGGGCGAACACTGAAGCTTTCTTT.

The genes are TRBV13 and TRBJ1-3; the match to TRBD1 covers 10 bases. Germline V CDR1 and CDR2: PRHDT, FYEKMQ (reference sequence). The CDR3 consists of 18 residues. Trimming removed 5 bases from V and 0 bases from J; junction bases left unmatched: 10. The CDR3 nucleotides are TGTGCCAGCAGCGCCGTCCCGGGACAGGGGTTCTCTGGAAACACCATATATTTT. Amino acids: CASSAVPGQGFSGNTIYF.

The CDR3 spells CASSSLRTSGQETQYF. The CDR3 nucleotides are TGTGCCAGCAGCTCCCTTCGGACTAGCGGTCAAGAGACCCAGTACTTC. The V gene is TRBV5-4, the J gene TRBJ2-5; TRBD2 agrees at 10 bases. The CDR3 runs to 16 residues. V was pared by 3 bases and J by 2 bases, with 7 bases of the junction left unmatched. Germline CDR1 and CDR2: SGHNT and YYREEE (reference sequence).

The chain couples TRBV12-3 or TRBV12-4 to TRBJ2-7, with no clear D. Trimming took 4 bases from V and 3 from J, leaving 4 bases between them. This CDR3 comprises 11 residues. In DNA form, the CDR3 reads TGTGCCAGCAGTTCAGACTACGAGCAGTACTTC. The encoded protein is CASSSDYEQYF.

This chain uses TRBV7-2 with TRBJ1-1, with 8 bases identical to TRBD1. Germline CDR1 SGHTA, CDR2 FQGNSA. This CDR3 has 15 amino acids. Germline trimming cut 2 bases from V and 6 bases from J; bases unmatched to any gene: 8. The CDR3, as DNA: TGTGCCAGCAGCTTAAATCTTCAGGGGGCCGCTGAAGCTTTCTTT. Encoded protein: CASSLNLQGAAEAFF.

The genes are TRBV5-1 and TRBJ1-1; the D gene is possibly TRBD1 (5 bases). This CDR3 contains 13 residues. Germline V gene sequence: CDR1 SGHRS, CDR2 YFSETQ. With 6 bases removed from V and 1 base from J, the gap between germline ends came to 10 bases. The CDR3 protein is CASMRGENTEAFF. Written as DNA, the CDR3 is TGCGCCAGCATGCGGGGGGAGAACACTGAAGCTTTCTTT.

The gene calls are TRBV21-1 and TRBJ2-7; the D call in the table, TRBD2, was not verified against the DNA. TRBV21-1 is a known pseudogene. The CDR3 sequence is 14 residues long. The CDR3 spells CASSKEAPVDEQYF. The CDR3 nucleotides read TGTGCCAGCAGCAAAGAAGCGCCAGTTGACGAGCAGTACTTC.

The chain couples TRBV9 to TRBJ2-5, with TRBD2 identical over 10 bases. J gave up 5 bases and V 0 bases, and 7 bases lay outside the gene matches. Germline-derived CDR1 and CDR2 are SGDLS and YYNGEE. The CDR3 is made up of 16 amino acids. Written as DNA, the CDR3 is TGTGCCAGCAGCGTAGCGAGCGGGAGGGCCGGTGAGACCCAGTACTTC. Its protein is CASSVASGRAGETQYF.

The chain couples TRBV28 to TRBJ2-6, with TRBD2 matching 9 bases. The CDR3 loop spans 18 amino acids. With V trimmed by 3 bases and J by 4 bases, 10 bases remained unmatched. Germline CDR1 is MDHEN and CDR2 is SYDVKM. The CDR3 region has the DNA TGTGCCAGCAGTTTGGCCTTAGCGGGAGTCCACGGGGCCAACGTCCTGACTTTC. This codes for CASSLALAGVHGANVLTF.

The DNA for the CDR3 is TGTGCCAGCAGTTTACACAGCCGTGAAAAACTGTTTTTT. Translating gives CASSLHSREKLFF. This chain links TRBV12-3 or TRBV12-4 with TRBJ1-4, with D unclear. V was trimmed by 2 bases and J by 7 bases, leaving 8 bases between them. This CDR3 region has 13 residues.

J is TRBJ1-5 and V is TRBV28, with D perhaps matching TRBD1 (5 bases). Germline CDR1 and CDR2: MDHEN and SYDVKM. CDR3 size: 15 residues. V was cut by 7 bases and J by 6 bases, with 19 bases left in between. CDR3 DNA sequence: TGTGCCAGCAAAATTTTTCAGGGATTGGGTCAGCCCCAGCATTTT. Translating it yields CASKIFQGLGQPQHF.

V usage is TRBV28 and J usage is TRBJ1-2; a possible D gene is TRBD1 (6 bases). V was cut by 3 bases and J by 6 bases, with 11 bases left in between. The CDR3 contains 13 residues. Per the germline V gene, CDR1 is MDHEN and CDR2 is SYDVKM. CDR3 DNA: TGTGCCAGCAGTTTCCGGGCAGGGGATGGCTACACCTTC. Translating it yields CASSFRAGDGYTF.

The chain carries TRBV19 and TRBJ1-1, with 7 bases lining up with TRBD1. V lost 3 bases and J lost 5; bases outside the gene matches: 6. CDR1 is LNHDA, CDR2 SQIVND, per germline (reference sequence). The CDR3 contains 14 residues. The CDR3 is CASSIEGGLTEAFF. The CDR3 nucleotides read TGTGCCAGTAGTATTGAAGGGGGCTTGACTGAAGCTTTCTTT.

This chain links TRBV2 with TRBJ2-1; possibly TRBD2 for D (6 bases). CDR3 length equals 15 residues. Germline V CDR1 and CDR2: SNHLY, FYNNEI. V lost 7 bases and J 7 bases, leaving 20 bases between the germline ends. The CDR3 loop reads CASMLSGTAPNEQFF. The CDR3 bases are TGTGCCAGCATGTTGTCCGGGACTGCTCCTAATGAGCAGTTCTTC.

The V and J genes are TRBV11-1 and TRBJ2-7, with 7 positions matching TRBD1. The CDR3 consists of 15 residues. Germline lookup yields CDR1 SGHAT and CDR2 FQDESV (reference sequence). Trimming removed 5 bases from V and 3 bases from J; junction bases left unmatched: 10. In DNA, the CDR3 is TGTGCCAGCAGCCCCAACGGACAGGCCGACTACGAGCAGTACTTC. This gives the protein CASSPNGQADYEQYF.

This chain connects TRBV5-6 to TRBJ1-2; the match to TRBD1 covers 9 bases. Germline V gives CDR1 SGHDT, CDR2 YYEEEE. Unmatched junction bases numbered 18, after V lost 4 bases and J lost 2 bases. The CDR3 spans 19 residues. CDR3 DNA: TGTGCCAGCAGCCCCACCTTATCCCCGGGACAGGGCAAGAACTATGGCTACACCTTC. Its translation: CASSPTLSPGQGKNYGYTF.

This clone was recorded a few times. The genes are TRBV4-1 and TRBJ1-2; D gene uncertain. Germline V CDR1 and CDR2: MGHRA, YSYEKL. V was pared by 0 bases and J by 4 bases, with 6 bases between. The CDR3 is 13 amino acids. The CDR3 DNA follows: TGCGCCAGCAGCCAAGATCCTACCTATGGCTACACCTTC. Amino acids: CASSQDPTYGYTF.

This clone is a singleton in its sample. The genes are TRBV18 and TRBJ1-6; D unresolved. There are 17 residues in the CDR3. Germline CDR1 is KGHSH and CDR2 is LQKENI. The V end lost 1 base, the J end lost 0 bases, and 10 bases lay between the germline ends. The CDR3 DNA reads TGTGCCAGCTCACCACGAGGCCCTAGCTCCTATAATTCACCCCTCCACTTT. Protein sequence: CASSPRGPSSYNSPLHF.

This clone appeared a single time. The rearrangement links TRBV21-1 to TRBJ2-7; the table gives TRBD1 as D, unverified against the DNA. TRBV21-1 is tagged as a pseudogene. The CDR3 has 15 residues. The CDR3 bases are TGTGCCAGCAGCAAAGGAGCAGGGATCTCCTACGAGCAGTACTTC. As protein: CASSKGAGISYEQYF.

This chain joins TRBV4-2 and TRBJ1-1; D might be TRBD1 (6 bases). The CDR3 is made up of 14 amino acids. Germline CDR1 is LGHNA and CDR2 is YNFKEQ. V lost 5 bases to trimming and J lost 0 bases, with 10 bases between them. CDR3 bases: TGTGCCAGCAGCGAACAGGGTATGAACACTGAAGCTTTCTTT. Encoded protein: CASSEQGMNTEAFF.

The chain uses TRBV24-1 and TRBJ2-1; the D is unclear. Germline loops: CDR1 KGHDR, CDR2 SFDVKD. The CDR3 is 11 residues long. The V end was cut by 5 bases, the J end by 8 bases, with 6 bases between. CDR3 in amino acids: CATSVRHEQFF. The CDR3 DNA reads as TGTGCCACCAGTGTTCGTCATGAGCAGTTCTTC.